This entry lists 31 T cell receptor beta chains sequenced from one sample in a study of memory CD4+ T cells and cytomegalovirus serostatus. Single viable CD3+CD4+CD8-CD45RO+ cells were sorted as the memory CD4+ T cells. The repertoire was sequenced with immunoSEQ multiplex PCR; TCRdb's copy has only in-frame clones and lacks some. The profile shows some 44,000 clones, around 74% of them singletons. Source material: memory CD4+ T cells from blood. The receptors were gathered from an adult in good health and CMV-seronegative.

J is TRBJ2-2 and V is TRBV9; 7 bases fit TRBD1. This CDR3 comprises 16 residues. The V gene's germline CDR1 is SGDLS and CDR2 YYNGEE. J gave up 7 bases and V 0 bases, and 9 bases lay outside the gene matches. CDR3 region: CASSVEKGALSGELFF. In DNA, the CDR3 is TGTGCCAGCAGCGTAGAAAAGGGGGCCTTAAGCGGGGAGCTGTTTTTT.

The chain uses TRBV5-1 and TRBJ1-1; 7 bases line up with TRBD1. CDR1 is SGHRS and CDR2 is YFSETQ in the germline V gene. The CDR3 consists of 13 residues. V shed 4 bases and J 4 bases; nucleotides not matched to a gene: 4. CDR3 in amino acids: CASSRRQGTEAFF. The CDR3, as DNA: TGCGCCAGCAGCAGAAGACAGGGCACTGAAGCTTTCTTT.

The chain recombines TRBV9 with TRBJ2-2; no clear D. The germline V gene encodes CDR1 SGDLS and CDR2 YYNGEE. The CDR3 has 15 residues. V dropped 1 base and J dropped 3 bases, with 10 bases sitting between them. The CDR3 protein is CASSVTAQDTGELFF. In DNA form, the CDR3 reads TGTGCCAGCAGCGTAACTGCCCAGGACACCGGGGAGCTGTTTTTT.

V and J are TRBV6-5 and TRBJ1-1, with D possibly TRBD1 on 6 matching bases. This CDR3 region has 16 residues. In germline, CDR1 is MNHEY, CDR2 SVGAGI. The V gene lost 0 bases and the J gene lost 1 base, with 12 bases spanning the gap. The CDR3 is CASSYSIRGANTEAFF. The CDR3 DNA reads TGTGCCAGCAGTTACTCGATTCGGGGGGCGAACACTGAAGCTTTCTTT.

The chain couples TRBV6-5 to TRBJ1-1, with 9 positions matching TRBD1. From germline, CDR1 is MNHEY and CDR2 SVGAGI. The J segment lost 5 bases and the V segment lost 6 bases, leaving 4 bases of the junction unmatched. The CDR3 consists of 13 residues. Here the CDR3 reads CASSQTGGTEAFF. The CDR3 DNA reads as TGTGCCAGCAGCCAGACAGGGGGGACTGAAGCTTTCTTT.

This sequence joins TRBV21-1 and TRBJ2-7. TRBV21-1 counts as a pseudogene. The CDR3 length is 15 residues. CDR3 region: CASSTPGTRSGEQYF. The CDR3 DNA follows: TGTGCCAGCAGCACCCCCGGGACGCGCTCAGGGGAGCAGTACTTC.

The chain recombines TRBV2 with TRBJ2-2; D remains ambiguous. The CDR3 sequence is 11 residues long. V lost 10 bases and J lost 7, with 10 bases in between. Germline values: CDR1 SNHLY, CDR2 FYNNEI. The CDR3 sequence: CATEQFGELFF. As DNA, the CDR3 is TGTGCCACCGAGCAGTTCGGGGAGCTGTTTTTT. Full variable domain (rest looked up from reference TRBV2 and TRBJ2-2): EPEVTQTPSHQVTQMGQEVILRCVPISNHLYFYWYRQILGQKVEFLVSFYNNEISEKSEIFDDQFSVERPDGSNFTLKIRSTKLEDSAMYFCATEQFGELFFGEGSRLTVL.

The chain uses TRBV7-6 and TRBJ1-5, with TRBD1 matching over 10 bases. The CDR3 loop spans 14 amino acids. V was clipped by 5 bases and J by 6 bases; unmatched bases: 4. Germline values: CDR1 SGHVS, CDR2 FNYEAQ. The CDR3 coding sequence is TGTGCCAGCAGCCCCGGGACAGGGGCTCAGCCCCAGCATTTT. Amino acids: CASSPGTGAQPQHF.

The count of this clone is one. The gene calls are TRBV30 and TRBJ2-2; D uncertain. The length of the CDR3 is 13 residues. Trimming removed 3 bases from V and 6 bases from J, with 11 bases in between. Germline lookup yields CDR1 GTSNPN and CDR2 SVGIG (reference sequence). The CDR3, as DNA: TGTGCCTGGAGGGGGTCACACCCCGGGGAGCTGTTTTTT. This gives the protein CAWRGSHPGELFF.

J is TRBJ1-3 and V is TRBV7-6, with 7 bases fitting TRBD1. The CDR3 consists of 17 residues. Looked up from germline, CDR1 is SGHVS and CDR2 is FNYEAQ. V was pared by 0 bases and J by 1 base, with 6 bases of the junction left unmatched. In DNA, the CDR3 is TGTGCCAGCAGCTTAGCTGAGGGGGCGCATTCTGGAAACACCATATATTTT. Translation: CASSLAEGAHSGNTIYF.

In DNA form, the CDR3 reads TGTGCCAGCTCACCGTGGTCGGGAATTGGCCAGCCCCAGCATTTT. This codes for CASSPWSGIGQPQHF. The V and J genes are TRBV18 and TRBJ1-5; D is unclear. This CDR3 has 15 residues. Between the trimmed V and J ends, which lost 3 bases and 7 bases, there was a span of 16 bases. CDR1 is KGHSH, CDR2 LQKENI, per germline.

The V call is TRBV7-2, the J call TRBJ2-7; perhaps D is TRBD1 or TRBD2 (6 bases each). The CDR3 length is 14 residues. V gave up 0 bases and J gave up 2 bases, with 8 bases separating them. In germline, CDR1 is SGHTA, CDR2 FQGNSA. The CDR3 DNA is TGTGCCAGCAGCTTAGCGGGGGGCACCTACGAGCAGTACTTC. The encoded protein is CASSLAGGTYEQYF. Full variable domain (outside the CDR3, taken from reference TRBV7-2 and TRBJ2-7): GAGVSQSPSNKVTEKGKDVELRCDPISGHTALYWYRQSLGQGLEFLIYFQGNSAPDKSGLPSDRFSAERTGGSVSTLTIQRTQQEDSAVYLCASSLAGGTYEQYFGPGTRLTVT.

This sequence joins TRBV5-6 and TRBJ1-1; D call uncertain. Trimming removed 0 bases at V and 5 bases at J, with 11 bases between. Germline lookup yields CDR1 SGHDT and CDR2 YYEEEE. This CDR3 comprises 14 residues. For the CDR3, the DNA is TGTGCCAGCAGCTTGGACGGATTTGGGACTGAAGCTTTCTTT. It encodes CASSLDGFGTEAFF.

A remark on this clone: Other DNA sequences of this sample code for an identical CDR3. The rearrangement uses TRBV5-1 and TRBJ2-2, with a possible D match to TRBD2 (7 bases). Germline V CDR1 and CDR2: SGHRS, YFSETQ. The V and J ends lost 0 bases and 2 bases respectively, with 11 bases between them. CDR3 size: 16 residues. The CDR3 nucleotides are TGCGCCAGCAGCTTGGTCGCGGGGGCCAACACCGGGGAGCTGTTTTTT. Residues: CASSLVAGANTGELFF.

This clone came up once. V usage is TRBV21-1 and J usage is TRBJ2-3; the table names TRBD2, a call not compared with the DNA. TRBV21-1 is flagged as a pseudogene. This CDR3 has 14 amino acids. The CDR3 nucleotides are TGTGCCAGCAGCACGCGGCCATCGGCAGATACGCAGTATTTT. Its translation is CASSTRPSADTQYF.

The rearrangement links TRBV5-1 to TRBJ1-1; 8 bases are a match to TRBD1. Germline V CDR1 and CDR2: SGHRS, YFSETQ. Losses at the gene ends were 3 bases for V and 3 bases for J; bases not matched to a gene: 4. The CDR3 runs to 14 residues. The CDR3 DNA reads as TGCGCCAGCAGCTCCGACAGGGGACACACTGAAGCTTTCTTT. Translation gives CASSSDRGHTEAFF.

The genes are TRBV5-1 and TRBJ1-6, with no clear D. Trimming stripped 0 bases from V and 7 bases from J, with 14 bases between. In germline, CDR1 is SGHRS, CDR2 YFSETQ. This CDR3 is built from 16 residues. In DNA, the CDR3 is TGCGCCAGCAGCTTGGCAACGGGAGGAGGAAATTCACCCCTCCACTTT. It codes for CASSLATGGGNSPLHF.

The V and J genes are TRBV4-2 and TRBJ1-1; a possible D gene is TRBD1 (5 bases). The length of the CDR3 is 17 residues. V was pared by 0 bases and J by 0 bases, with 14 bases between. Germline assignment: CDR1 LGHNA and CDR2 YNFKEQ. CDR3: CASSQEGQASMNTEAFF. CDR3 in DNA: TGTGCCAGCAGCCAAGAGGGGCAGGCATCTATGAACACTGAAGCTTTCTTT.

This chain uses TRBV7-8 with TRBJ2-1, with D uncertain. Germline V gives CDR1 SGHVS, CDR2 FQNEAQ. There are 14 residues in the CDR3. The ends were cut back, 1 base at V and 5 bases at J, with 9 bases in the middle. CDR3 bases: TGTGCCAGCAGCTTAGTGTTGCGCCACAATGAGCAGTTCTTC. It specifies CASSLVLRHNEQFF.

The genes are TRBV2 and TRBJ1-1; D is uncertain. V was trimmed by 2 bases and J by 1 base, leaving 8 bases between them. The CDR3 has 14 residues. Germline loops: CDR1 SNHLY, CDR2 FYNNEI. CDR3 in amino acids: CASSERARNTEAFF. In DNA, the CDR3 is TGTGCCAGCAGTGAAAGGGCGAGGAACACTGAAGCTTTCTTT.

The chain joins TRBV7-9 to TRBJ1-5; tentative D call: TRBD1 (5 bases). V gave up 5 bases and J gave up 0 bases, with 14 bases separating them. Per germline, CDR1 SEHNR and CDR2 FQNEAQ (reference sequence). The CDR3 has 16 residues. CDR3 loop: CASSQSWGVSNQPQHF. CDR3 sequence (DNA): TGTGCCAGCAGCCAATCTTGGGGCGTTAGCAATCAGCCCCAGCATTTT. Full variable domain (rest looked up from reference TRBV7-9 and TRBJ1-5): DTGVSQNPRHKITKRGQNVTFRCDPISEHNRLYWYRQTLGQGPEFLTYFQNEAQLEKSRLLSDRFSAERPKGSFSTLEIQRTEQGDSAMYLCASSQSWGVSNQPQHFGDGTRLSIL.

The chain recombines TRBV29-1 with TRBJ1-2; TRBD1 aligns across 9 bases. Losses at the gene ends were 1 base for V and 4 bases for J; bases not matched to a gene: 7. The CDR3 extends over 15 amino acids. The germline V gene encodes CDR1 SQVTM and CDR2 ANQGSEA. CDR3 loop: CSVEVGGTGSYGYTF. DNA for the CDR3: TGCAGCGTTGAAGTGGGGGGGACAGGGAGCTATGGCTACACCTTC.

This chain links TRBV2 with TRBJ2-2, with D unclear. Germline CDR1 reads SNHLY; CDR2 reads FYNNEI. This CDR3 has 13 amino acids. Trimming stripped 4 bases from V and 6 bases from J, with 9 bases between. The CDR3 nucleotides are TGTGCCAGCAGTGGAAGAGTGTCCGGGGAGCTGTTTTTT. The encoded protein is CASSGRVSGELFF. Full variable domain (outside the CDR3, taken from reference TRBV2 and TRBJ2-2): EPEVTQTPSHQVTQMGQEVILRCVPISNHLYFYWYRQILGQKVEFLVSFYNNEISEKSEIFDDQFSVERPDGSNFTLKIRSTKLEDSAMYFCASSGRVSGELFFGEGSRLTVL.

This rearrangement joins TRBV27 to TRBJ2-3; a possible D gene is TRBD2 (6 bases). Germline CDR1 MNHEY, CDR2 SMNVEV (reference sequence). Between the trimmed V and J ends, which lost 5 bases and 14 bases, there was a span of 23 bases. CDR3 length equals 14 residues. The CDR3 DNA reads TGTGCCAGCAGTCCCTCCGGGGGTCGCTTCGTCGGGTATTTT. Protein product: CASSPSGGRFVGYF.

V is TRBV7-2 and J is TRBJ2-7; D possibly matches TRBD1 or TRBD2 (5 bases each). V was clipped by 5 bases and J by 4 bases, with 24 bases between them. The CDR3 runs to 17 residues. Germline V gene sequence: CDR1 SGHTA, CDR2 FQGNSA. The CDR3 DNA reads as TGTGCCAGCAGCCCACCCCACGGGGCAGGCCGCGAATACGAGCAGTACTTC. Its protein product is CASSPPHGAGREYEQYF.

The table lists this clone with a few counts. V usage is TRBV2 and J usage is TRBJ2-6, with 9 bases lining up with TRBD1. The CDR3 loop spans 18 amino acids. The germline V gene encodes CDR1 SNHLY and CDR2 FYNNEI. The ends lost 4 bases at V and 2 bases at J; junction bases unmatched: 9. The CDR3 reads CASSGLTGGAAGANVLTF. The CDR3 DNA reads TGTGCCAGCAGTGGGTTGACAGGGGGGGCTGCTGGGGCCAACGTCCTGACTTTC.

V gene TRBV14 combines with J gene TRBJ1-1; possible D gene TRBD1, 5 bases. V lost 2 bases and J 3 bases, leaving 10 bases between the germline ends. The CDR3 totals 14 residues. Looked up from germline, CDR1 is SGHDN and CDR2 is FVKESK. The CDR3 DNA follows: TGTGCCAGCAGCCAATTGGGGGGATACACTGAAGCTTTCTTT. This sequence encodes CASSQLGGYTEAFF.

This clone has a single count. This rearrangement joins TRBV5-1 to TRBJ1-2; TRBD1 agrees at 8 bases. The CDR3 extends over 18 amino acids. V shed 1 base and J 2 bases; nucleotides not matched to a gene: 13. The germline V gene has CDR1 SGHRS and CDR2 YFSETQ. Written as DNA, the CDR3 is TGCGCCAGCAGCTTGAGGACAAACCCAGGGGGCGCCAACTATGGCTACACCTTC. Protein product: CASSLRTNPGGANYGYTF.

This chain connects TRBV2 to TRBJ1-5; D gene unclear. V lost 4 bases and J lost 2, with 9 bases in between. Germline lookup yields CDR1 SNHLY and CDR2 FYNNEI. CDR3 length equals 14 residues. The CDR3 reads CASSGGFGNQPQHF. The CDR3, as DNA: TGTGCCAGCAGTGGAGGGTTCGGCAATCAGCCCCAGCATTTT.

The chain has TRBV5-4 and TRBJ2-2; 7 bases agree with TRBD1. The germline V gene has CDR1 SGHNT and CDR2 YYREEE (reference sequence). CDR3 length: 14 residues. The junction had 10 bases not matched to a gene; V was cut back by 9 bases and J by 5 bases. CDR3 in amino acids: CATFNRGRTGELFF. The CDR3 bases are TGTGCCACCTTCAACAGGGGAAGGACCGGGGAGCTGTTTTTT.

V is TRBV7-2 and J is TRBJ1-1; 8 bases match TRBD1. The trim removed 5 bases at V and 0 bases at J, leaving 5 bases unmatched. The CDR3 runs to 15 residues. Germline V lookup: CDR1 SGHTA, CDR2 FQGNSA. The CDR3 loop is CASSIRTGMNTEAFF. CDR3 bases: TGTGCCAGCAGCATAAGGACAGGGATGAACACTGAAGCTTTCTTT.